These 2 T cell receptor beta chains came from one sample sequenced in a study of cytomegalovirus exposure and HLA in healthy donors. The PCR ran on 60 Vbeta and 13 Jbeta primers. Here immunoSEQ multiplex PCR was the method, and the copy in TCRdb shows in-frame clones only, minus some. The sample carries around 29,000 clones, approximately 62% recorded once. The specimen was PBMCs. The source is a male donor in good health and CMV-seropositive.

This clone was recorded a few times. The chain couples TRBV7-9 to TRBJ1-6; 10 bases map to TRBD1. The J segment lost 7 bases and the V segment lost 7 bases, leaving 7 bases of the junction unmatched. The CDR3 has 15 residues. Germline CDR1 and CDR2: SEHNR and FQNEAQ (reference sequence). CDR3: CASTWTGGDNSPLHF. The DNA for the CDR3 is TGTGCCAGCACCTGGACAGGGGGTGACAATTCACCCCTCCACTTT.

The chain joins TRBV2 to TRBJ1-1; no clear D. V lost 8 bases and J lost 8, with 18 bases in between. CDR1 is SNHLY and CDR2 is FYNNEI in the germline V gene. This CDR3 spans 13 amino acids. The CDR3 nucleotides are TGTGCCAGCTCTCTTTCTTCCGGGAGGGAAGCTTTCTTT. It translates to CASSLSSGREAFF.